The clone carrying this T cell receptor beta chain was detected many times. The target antigen is unknown. To make TCR beta libraries, researchers used iRepertoire HTBI primers and Arm-PCR of CDR3 regions. A single record per CDR3 protein comes from TCRdb applying MiXCR to the multiplex PCR reads. The table has about 350,000 distinct CDR3 sequences, around 15% seen once. Time point specified: newly diagnosed GD, antithyroid drugs for less than 3 months. PBMC-derived RNA was used for the TCR library. The sample is drawn from a study of regulatory T cells in long-lasting Graves disease. Study-wide findings and caveats: TRBV28, TRBJ1-2 and TRBJ2-5 were favored in persistent disease.

This CDR3 contains 12 residues. CDR1 is MNHEY, CDR2 SMNVEV, per germline (reference sequence). Trimming cost V 6 bases and J 4 bases, with 9 bases left between them. The sample was also linked to a second study, of T cells in Graves' hyperthyroidism and ophthalmopathy. That investigation notes: Orbital computed tomography, thyroid ultrasound, serum thyroxine and TRAb, and clinical symptoms together informed the diagnoses. Carried out on the TCR CDR3, a first-round RT-PCR used the HTBI primer set. Most thyroid-expanded clonotypes above 0.001 were also found in blood.

The sequence was obtained from a young woman with Graves disease. The specimen was peripheral blood mononuclear cells (PBMCs), collected at new diagnosis, from a patient treated with antithyroid drugs. The V call is TRBV27, the J call TRBJ1-1; D unclear. The DNA for the CDR3 is TGTGCCAGCAGGGAGGGTGGCACTGAAGCTTTCTTT. Its translation is CASREGGTEAFF.